Each of the 10 T cell receptor beta chains below was sequenced from the same sample in a study of lymphopenia after photon versus proton radiotherapy. The method was immunoSEQ multiplex PCR; TCRdb's version includes in-frame clones alone and lacks a portion of them. The table has more than 45,000 clones, approximately 84% seen once; the top ten hold approximately 2%. The specimen comprised peripheral blood, sampled from a patient treated with proton-based radiotherapy. Receptor source: a man aged 55 to 69 with pancreatic cancer.

This clone has a single count. The chain joins TRBV5-1 to TRBJ2-5; D is uncertain. This CDR3 has 13 residues. Between the trimmed V and J ends, which lost 0 bases and 1 base, there was a span of 4 bases. Germline loops: CDR1 SGHRS, CDR2 YFSETQ. The CDR3 loop is CASSLASQETQYF. In DNA, the CDR3 is TGCGCCAGCAGCTTGGCGTCCCAAGAGACCCAGTACTTC.

CDR3 DNA sequence: TGTGCCAGCAGCCCTCTAGCGGGAGGGGACCAAGAGACCCAGTACTTC. It codes for CASSPLAGGDQETQYF. The V call is TRBV11-3, the J call TRBJ2-5, with TRBD2 matching 12 bases. V shed 5 bases, J shed 0 bases, and the junction held 4 bases outside the gene matches. The V gene's germline CDR1 is SGHNT and CDR2 YENEEA. The CDR3 loop spans 16 amino acids.

The chain couples TRBV6-1 to TRBJ1-5, with a possible D match to TRBD1 (5 bases). The CDR3 loop spans 15 amino acids. Between the trimmed V and J ends, which lost 5 bases and 1 base, there was a span of 12 bases. Germline V gene sequence: CDR1 MNHNS, CDR2 SASEGT. This CDR3 reads CASSPSRGSNQPQHF. The CDR3 DNA reads TGTGCCAGCAGTCCCTCACGGGGGAGCAATCAGCCCCAGCATTTT.

The V gene is TRBV28, the J gene TRBJ1-1; D unclear. CDR1 is MDHEN, CDR2 SYDVKM, per germline. The CDR3 is 13 amino acids. The V end lost 3 bases, the J end lost 4 bases, and 9 bases lay between the germline ends. CDR3 protein: CASSLVGSTEAFF. CDR3 in DNA: TGTGCCAGCAGTTTGGTCGGCTCCACTGAAGCTTTCTTT.

In this sample, this clone turned up once. The chain carries TRBV6-5 and TRBJ1-6; 7 bases line up with TRBD1. CDR3 length: 14 residues. Germline assignment: CDR1 MNHEY and CDR2 SVGAGI. V was pared by 5 bases and J by 7 bases, with 5 bases of the junction left unmatched. Here the CDR3 reads CASSPQGINSPLHF. DNA of the CDR3: TGTGCCAGCAGTCCACAGGGGATAAATTCACCCCTCCACTTT.

The chain is built from TRBV5-5 and TRBJ2-7; 9 nucleotides match TRBD1. This CDR3 is 15 amino acids long. Trimming took 4 bases from V and 3 from J; bases not matched to a gene: 8. Germline V gene lookup returns CDR1 SGHKS and CDR2 YYEKEE (reference sequence). The CDR3 spells CASSNAGTGLYEQYF. CDR3 DNA: TGTGCCAGCAGCAACGCGGGGACAGGGCTCTACGAGCAGTACTTC.

The rearrangement uses TRBV16 and TRBJ2-2, with unresolved D. This CDR3 comprises 16 residues. Germline V gene lookup returns CDR1 KGHSY and CDR2 FQNENV. Trimming left V 3 bases short and J 6 bases short, with 17 bases between. CDR3 nucleotides: TGTGCCAGCAGCCACGAAACCGGGCCCCGGGCCGGGGAGCTGTTTTTT. Its protein product is CASSHETGPRAGELFF.

This chain links TRBV11-3 with TRBJ2-7; D may correspond to TRBD1 or TRBD2 (5 bases each). The CDR3 has 14 amino acids. V was clipped by 5 bases and J by 6 bases, with 17 bases between them. Germline lookup yields CDR1 SGHNT and CDR2 YENEEA. CDR3 coding DNA: TGTGCCAGCAGCGTCCTTGACACAGGAGGCGAGCAGTACTTC. Translating it yields CASSVLDTGGEQYF.

The chain has TRBV19 and TRBJ2-3; 12 nucleotides line up with TRBD2. The length of the CDR3 is 18 residues. V lost 5 bases and J lost 0; bases outside the gene matches: 9. In germline, CDR1 is LNHDA, CDR2 SQIVND (reference sequence). CDR3 DNA sequence: TGTGCCAGTAGTTCTGTACTAGCGGGAGGATCTAGCACAGATACGCAGTATTTT. It translates to CASSSVLAGGSSTDTQYF.

V usage is TRBV6-6 and J usage is TRBJ2-1; D gene uncertain. The CDR3 runs 16 residues. Trimming removed 6 bases from V and 0 bases from J, with 15 bases in between. Germline CDR1 is MNHNY and CDR2 is SVGAGI (reference sequence). CDR3 coding DNA: TGTGCCAGCAGCCCAAACGACTGGAGCTCCTACAATGAGCAGTTCTTC. Amino acid sequence: CASSPNDWSSYNEQFF.